This entry concerns a single T cell receptor (beta chain). The method was immunoSEQ multiplex PCR; TCRdb's version includes in-frame clones alone and lacks a portion of them. The sample has about 260,000 clones; around 90% are singletons. The sample belongs to a study of blood T cell repertoires in COVID-19. Looking at the study overall: Acute-phase and convalescent COVID-19 samples originated in the United States, Italy and Spain.

This clonotype originated in a human donor in a cohort sampled during active COVID-19. Sequenced material: peripheral blood.

CDR3 residues: CASSQLGPGLSGGSYEQYF. CDR3 nucleotide sequence: TGTGCCAGCAGTCAGCTAGGCCCCGGACTTAGCGGGGGGAGCTACGAGCAGTACTTC. The V gene is TRBV27, the J gene TRBJ2-7, with 10 bases matching TRBD2. V shed 5 bases and J 3 bases; nucleotides not matched to a gene: 19. Per germline, CDR1 MNHEY and CDR2 SMNVEV (reference sequence). CDR3 length: 19 residues.